The clone carrying this TCR beta chain was detected only once. The data stem from a study of tumor-infiltrating lymphocytes in oesophageal squamous cell carcinoma. Germline assignment: CDR1 KGHDR and CDR2 SFDVKD. The CDR3 length is 15 residues. J lost 10 bases, V lost 4 bases, and 10 bases had no gene match. From the PCR reads, TCRdb called clonotypes with MiXCR, one entry per CDR3 protein. The data show 12,000 or so distinct CDR3 sequences, just under 55% seen once. The sequenced sample was esophageal tumor tissue. V usage is TRBV24-1 and J usage is TRBJ1-4, with 8 bases aligning to TRBD1. The receptor comes from a female donor with esophageal squamous cell carcinoma. The CDR3 bases are TGTGCCACCAGTGACGGACAGGGCCCACTTTCAAAACTGTTTTTT. Translation gives CATSDGQGPLSKLFF.